This T cell receptor (beta chain) is drawn from a study of control samples from healthy donors and cancer patients. Some clones are missing from TCRdb's copy, which holds only in-frame ones; the method was immunoSEQ multiplex PCR. The sample holds around 94,000 clones; 93% are singletons and the top ten take around 1.4%. The CDR3 has 15 residues. V was cut by 0 bases and J by 5 bases, with 11 bases left in between. Germline-derived CDR1 and CDR2 are SGHRS and YFSETQ. Sequencing was carried out using blood. This rearrangement joins TRBV5-1 to TRBJ1-4; D possibly corresponds to TRBD1 (6 bases). This TCR was sampled from a woman younger than 45 in good health. The CDR3 is CASSLGETGNEKLFF. The DNA of the CDR3 is TGCGCCAGCAGCTTGGGGGAGACAGGAAATGAAAAACTGTTTTTT. Full variable domain (remainder filled in from reference TRBV5-1 and TRBJ1-4): KAGVTQTPRYLIKTRGQQVTLSCSPISGHRSVSWYQQTPGQGLQFLFEYFSETQRNKGNFPGRFSGRQFSNSRSEMNVSTLELGDSALYLCASSLGETGNEKLFFGSGTQLSVL.